The clone carrying this T cell receptor (beta chain) was counted once. The germline V gene encodes CDR1 MDHEN and CDR2 SYDVKM. Trimming left V 3 bases short and J 5 bases short, with 20 bases between. The CDR3 is 17 amino acids. Assay used: immunoSEQ multiplex PCR; TCRdb lists only in-frame clones, some missing. The table lists under 250,000 clones, roughly 84% of them singletons. The data stem from a study of blood T cell repertoires in COVID-19. Whole-study context: The cDNA or gDNA used as material had been derived from T cells, B-cell-depleted T cells, or PBMCs.

This sequence originates from a woman aged 40 to 50 who had recovered from COVID-19. The sequenced sample consisted of peripheral blood. This chain joins TRBV28 and TRBJ2-1, with a tentative D call TRBD2 (6 bases). The chain's CDR3 is CASSFSGLQPGDNEQFF. CDR3 coding DNA: TGTGCCAGCAGTTTCTCGGGACTCCAGCCCGGGGACAATGAGCAGTTCTTC.